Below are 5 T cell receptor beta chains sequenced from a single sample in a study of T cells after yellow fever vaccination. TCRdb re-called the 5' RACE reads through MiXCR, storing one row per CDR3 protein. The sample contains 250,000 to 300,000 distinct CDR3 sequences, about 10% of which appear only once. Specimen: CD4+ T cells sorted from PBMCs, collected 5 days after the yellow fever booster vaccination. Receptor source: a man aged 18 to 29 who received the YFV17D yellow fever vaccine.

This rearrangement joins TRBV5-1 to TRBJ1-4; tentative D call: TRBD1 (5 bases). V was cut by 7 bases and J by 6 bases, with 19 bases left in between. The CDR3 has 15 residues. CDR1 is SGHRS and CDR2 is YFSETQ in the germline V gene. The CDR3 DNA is TGCGCCAGCCGAAGGGACGGAGCCTACCATGAAAAACTGTTTTTT. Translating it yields CASRRDGAYHEKLFF. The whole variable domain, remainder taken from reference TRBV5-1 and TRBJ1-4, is KAGVTQTPRYLIKTRGQQVTLSCSPISGHRSVSWYQQTPGQGLQFLFEYFSETQRNKGNFPGRFSGRQFSNSRSEMNVSTLELGDSALYLCASRRDGAYHEKLFFGSGTQLSVL.

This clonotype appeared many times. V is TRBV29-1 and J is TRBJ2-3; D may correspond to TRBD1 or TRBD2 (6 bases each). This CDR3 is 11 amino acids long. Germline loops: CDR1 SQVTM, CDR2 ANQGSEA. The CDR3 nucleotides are TGCGGAGGGGGGAGGATGGATACGCAGTATTTT. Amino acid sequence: CGGGRMDTQYF.

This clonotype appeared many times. CDR3 coding DNA: TGTGCCAGCAGCTTAGATGGGTATCAGCCCCAGCATTTT. Translating gives CASSLDGYQPQHF. The chain recombines TRBV7-2 with TRBJ1-5; unclear D gene. V gave up 1 base and J gave up 5 bases, with 6 bases separating them. Germline CDR1 reads SGHTA; CDR2 reads FQGNSA. This CDR3 comprises 13 residues.

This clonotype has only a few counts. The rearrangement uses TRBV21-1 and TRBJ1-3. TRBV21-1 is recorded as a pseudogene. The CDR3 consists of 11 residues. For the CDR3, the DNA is TGTGCCAGCAGCAATCACGGCACCATATATTTT. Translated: CASSNHGTIYF.

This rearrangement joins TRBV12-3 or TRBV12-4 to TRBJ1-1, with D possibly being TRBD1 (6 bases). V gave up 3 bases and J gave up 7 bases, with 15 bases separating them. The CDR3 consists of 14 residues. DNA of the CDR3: TGTGCCAGCAGTTTTCCCCAGGACAGACTTGAAGCTTTCTTT. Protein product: CASSFPQDRLEAFF.